One sample yielded the 20 T cell receptor beta chains listed below, sequenced in a study of T cells in Graves' hyperthyroidism and ophthalmopathy (dated by TCRdb to the late 2010s). The protocol used for the library was multiplex PCR. Reads for this sample came from an Illumina HiSeq 2000. The TCR beta CDR3 regions were amplified from RNA transcripts. The first round of RT-PCR for the TCR CDR3 was performed with the HTBI primer set and the Qiagen OneStep RT-PCR kit. The public reads were quality trimmed at Q25 with fastp and then assembled into clones with MiXCR by TCRdb, keeping productive beta chains. For every CDR3 protein sequence, its rows merge into one entry that carries the most common genes and DNA. This sample gives some 690,000 distinct CDR3 sequences in total; roughly a sixth of them show up just once. Of the sample, 15% falls within the top ten clones. Input material: blood. All receptors derive from a man aged 50 to 59 with Graves' hyperthyroidism.

V and J are TRBV7-2 and TRBJ2-7; 7 bases fit TRBD2. The CDR3 is 14 residues long. V shed 3 bases, J shed 6 bases, and the junction held 8 bases outside the gene matches. In germline, CDR1 is SGHTA, CDR2 FQGNSA. CDR3 DNA sequence: TGTGCCAGCAGCTTCGAGCGGGGCTTTTCCGAGCAGTACTTC. Protein: CASSFERGFSEQYF.

This clonotype was counted at least ten times. V and J are TRBV28 and TRBJ2-7; D gene ambiguous. This CDR3 comprises 12 residues. Germline V gene sequence: CDR1 MDHEN, CDR2 SYDVKM. With 3 bases removed from V and 6 bases from J, the gap between germline ends came to 9 bases. For the CDR3, the DNA is TGTGCCAGCAGTTTTCAGGACCCCGAGCAGTACTTC. Translation: CASSFQDPEQYF.

The sample holds many counts of this clonotype. J is TRBJ2-7 and V is TRBV6-1; D uncertain. This CDR3 contains 14 residues. Germline CDR1 is MNHNS and CDR2 is SASEGT. Trimming removed 2 bases at V and 2 bases at J, with 10 bases between. The DNA of the CDR3 is TGTGCCAGCAGTGAAAGGGCGGCGACCTACGAGCAGTACTTC. It encodes CASSERAATYEQYF.

The chain combines TRBV5-1 with TRBJ1-1; 8 bases agree with TRBD1. Trimming at V came to 2 bases and at J to 0 bases, leaving 6 bases not matched to a gene. The length of the CDR3 is 16 residues. CDR1 is SGHRS and CDR2 is YFSETQ in the germline V gene. The CDR3, as DNA: TGCGCCAGCAGCTTCGGACAGGGAACTATGAACACTGAAGCTTTCTTT. Translation: CASSFGQGTMNTEAFF.

This clonotype was seen a single time. In DNA form, the CDR3 reads TGCAGCTTTCAGACAGGGGGTGGCCTAGCGGGCCCCTACGAGCAGTACTTC. Translated, it gives CSFQTGGGLAGPYEQYF. This rearrangement joins TRBV29-1 to TRBJ2-7, with D perhaps TRBD1 (9 bases). V was clipped by 8 bases and J by 2 bases, with 28 bases between them. The CDR3 covers 17 residues. The germline gives CDR1 SQVTM, CDR2 ANQGSEA.

Regarding this clonotype: This likely comes from a read error, as the CDR3 has no conserved phenylalanine or tryptophan at its end. The chain links TRBV20-1 to TRBJ2-7; D is perhaps TRBD2 (6 bases). Per germline, CDR1 DFQATT and CDR2 SNEGSKA (reference sequence). The CDR3 totals 12 residues. Trimming shortened V by 1 base and J by 4 bases, and 8 bases separated the two germline ends. CDR3 bases: TGCAGTGCTAGAGGTCGGGAGTACGAGCAGTACATC. Translation: CSARGREYEQYI.

At least ten counts were recorded for this clonotype. CDR3 bases: TGTGCCAGCAGTTTTCAAGGGGGAAATGAAAAACTGTTTTTT. The encoded protein is CASSFQGGNEKLFF. The rearrangement joins TRBV27 to TRBJ1-4; a possible D gene is TRBD1 (6 bases). Trimming took off 3 bases at V and 5 bases at J, with 10 bases between the two ends. CDR1 MNHEY and CDR2 SMNVEV come from the germline V gene (reference sequence). The CDR3 extends over 14 amino acids.

In this sample, this clonotype turned up a few times. The chain recombines TRBV20-1 with TRBJ1-1; 8 bases agree with TRBD1. V lost 6 bases and J lost 5; bases outside the gene matches: 14. The CDR3 runs to 15 residues. Germline V gives CDR1 DFQATT, CDR2 SNEGSKA (reference sequence). The CDR3 nucleotides are TGCAGTGCCGATCGAGGCACAGGGGGTAGAACTGAAGCTTTCTTT. This codes for CSADRGTGGRTEAFF.

In its sample, this clonotype was seen a few times. CDR3 sequence (DNA): TGCAGCGTTGACCAGGGGCCCGGCACTGAAGCTTTCTTT. Its protein is CSVDQGPGTEAFF. This chain links TRBV29-1 with TRBJ1-1; possible D gene TRBD1, 6 bases. V was cut by 3 bases and J by 4 bases, with 12 bases left in between. Germline V gene data show CDR1 as SQVTM and CDR2 as ANQGSEA. The CDR3 extends over 13 amino acids.

This clonotype appeared many times. The chain links TRBV28 to TRBJ2-3; 9 positions match TRBD1. Germline V gene data show CDR1 as MDHEN and CDR2 as SYDVKM. The V and J ends lost 4 bases and 3 bases, in that order; junction bases with no gene match: 5. CDR3 size: 15 residues. The CDR3 loop is CASSWWDRVTDTQYF. CDR3 DNA: TGTGCCAGCAGTTGGTGGGACAGGGTAACAGATACGCAGTATTTT.

This clonotype has a handful of counts. The V call is TRBV28, the J call TRBJ1-1; D perhaps matches TRBD1 (5 bases). This CDR3 contains 14 residues. V shed 7 bases and J shed 4 bases, with 16 bases lying between them. The germline CDR1 and CDR2 sequences are MDHEN and SYDVKM. CDR3 residues: CASTQRGLGTEAFF. The DNA of the CDR3 is TGTGCCAGCACTCAGAGGGGTTTGGGCACTGAAGCTTTCTTT.

The table lists this clonotype with many counts. V gene TRBV19 combines with J gene TRBJ1-5, with 8 bases aligning to TRBD1. CDR3 size: 15 residues. Germline CDR1 and CDR2: LNHDA and SQIVND (reference sequence). V trimming: 2 bases; J trimming: 6 bases; junction bases outside the gene matches: 6. The chain's CDR3 is CASSILGTGLQPQHF. The CDR3 DNA follows: TGTGCCAGTAGTATACTTGGGACAGGTCTTCAGCCCCAGCATTTT.

This clonotype occurred many times. The gene calls are TRBV20-1 and TRBJ1-2; the D is unclear. Germline CDR1 is DFQATT and CDR2 is SNEGSKA (reference sequence). Deletions cut 1 base from V and 0 bases from J, with 6 bases between. This CDR3 is 13 amino acids long. The CDR3 DNA reads as TGCAGTGCTAGAGCCAGTTCTAACTATGGCTACACCTTC. Protein sequence: CSARASSNYGYTF.

The chain is built from TRBV5-8 and TRBJ2-3, with no clear D. Germline V gives CDR1 SGHTS, CDR2 YDEGEE. V dropped 0 bases and J dropped 4 bases, with 15 bases sitting between them. The CDR3 sequence is 16 residues long. The CDR3 nucleotides read TGTGCCAGCAGCTTGGCCTGGGTTTTTCCGGCAGATACGCAGTATTTT. This sequence encodes CASSLAWVFPADTQYF.

The V call is TRBV12-3 or TRBV12-4, the J call TRBJ1-6; D is undetermined. This CDR3 has 15 residues. The ends were cut back, 3 bases at V and 6 bases at J, with 12 bases in the middle. This chain's CDR3 is CASSLSRKFNSPLHF. The CDR3 coding sequence is TGTGCCAGCAGTTTGTCGCGGAAGTTTAATTCACCCCTCCACTTT.

The chain is built from TRBV29-1 and TRBJ1-2; D is ambiguous. The V end lost 5 bases, the J end lost 0 bases, and 10 bases lay between the germline ends. This CDR3 region has 13 residues. Germline V gene lookup returns CDR1 SQVTM and CDR2 ANQGSEA. The CDR3 DNA sequence: TGCAGCGTTACACAGAGTACTAACTATGGCTACACCTTC. This sequence encodes CSVTQSTNYGYTF.

This clonotype was recorded a few times. The gene calls are TRBV4-1 and TRBJ1-4, with D possibly being TRBD1 (6 bases). Trimming removed 0 bases from V and 8 bases from J, with 22 bases in between. The germline CDR1 and CDR2 sequences are MGHRA and YSYEKL. The CDR3 is 18 residues long. Here the CDR3 DNA reads TGCGCCAGCAGCCAAGACCCCGGGGGCAGGGCGGGAGGGGAAAAACTGTTTTTT. Its translation is CASSQDPGGRAGGEKLFF.

V gene TRBV27 combines with J gene TRBJ1-2; 9 bases agree with TRBD1. Germline assignment: CDR1 MNHEY and CDR2 SMNVEV (reference sequence). The J segment lost 4 bases and the V segment lost 4 bases, leaving 7 bases of the junction unmatched. This CDR3 has 15 residues. CDR3 in amino acids: CASSSGTGIVYGYTF. Written as DNA, the CDR3 is TGTGCCAGCAGTTCCGGGACAGGGATTGTCTATGGCTACACCTTC.

This clonotype showed up many times. The V call is TRBV19, the J call TRBJ2-7; D possibly matches TRBD1 or TRBD2 (6 bases each). Trimming left V 2 bases short and J 7 bases short, with 12 bases between. Germline CDR1 and CDR2: LNHDA and SQIVND (reference sequence). The CDR3 sequence is 13 residues long. The CDR3 here is CASSISGAREQYF. DNA for the CDR3: TGTGCCAGTAGTATATCGGGGGCGCGAGAGCAGTACTTC.

This chain uses TRBV28 with TRBJ2-7; 11 bases align to TRBD2. This CDR3 is 16 amino acids long. Germline V gene lookup returns CDR1 MDHEN and CDR2 SYDVKM. Germline trimming cut 1 base from V and 3 bases from J; bases unmatched to any gene: 5. In nucleotides, the CDR3 is TGTGCCAGCAGTTTATCACTAGCGGGAGCAGTCTACGAGCAGTACTTC. Amino acid sequence: CASSLSLAGAVYEQYF.